These T cell receptor beta chains were read from a single sample in a study of blood T cell repertoires in COVID-19. Method: immunoSEQ multiplex PCR; TCRdb's copy keeps in-frame clones and lacks some. This sample has around 290,000 clones, with approximately 86% found just once. The source material was PBMCs or T cells enriched from blood (not recorded which). These receptors originate from a woman aged 18-30 years who had recovered from COVID-19. The CDR3 runs from the conserved cysteine through the conserved F or W. The D gene is left open where the match is weak. Size tells how often a clone was seen (once, few, many) or the class of an expanded clone, and some rows leave it out.

TRBJ1-2 | 16 | TRBV28 | NA | TRBD1 | TGTGCCAGCAGTTTTCGGATGGCAGGACAGGGGTATGGCTACACCTTC | CASSFRMAGQGYGYTF
TRBJ2-1 | 17 | TRBV19 | NA | NA | TGTGCCAGTAGTCCCGGAGGTAGCGGTCCCTTTTACAATGAGCAGTTCTTC | CASSPGGSGPFYNEQFF
TRBJ2-1 | 16 | TRBV27 | once | TRBD2 | TGTGCCAGCAGTTTCGGACTGGGCGGGAGGTTCAATGAGCAGTTCTTC | CASSFGLGGRFNEQFF
TRBJ2-1 | 16 | TRBV5-1 | NA | TRBD2 | TGCGCCAGCAGCCCCCATGAGGGAGGGCTATACAATGAGCAGTTCTTC | CASSPHEGGLYNEQFF
TRBJ2-7 | 17 | TRBV4-3 | NA | NA | TGCGCCAGCAGCCAAGATCGGGTGGGGGGAAATGAGAACGAGCAGTACTTC | CASSQDRVGGNENEQYF
TRBJ1-1 | 14 | TRBV5-4 | NA | TRBD1 | TGTGCCAGCAGCCGGACCCGGCAGGGGGTCGGAGCTTTCTTT | CASSRTRQGVGAFF
TRBJ2-6 | 17 | TRBV4-1 | NA | TRBD1 | TGCGCCAGCAGCCAAGGACAGGGGGCAACTGGGGCCAACGTCCTGACTTTC | CASSQGQGATGANVLTF
TRBJ1-1 | 13 | TRBV6-5 | once | NA | TGTGCCAGCAGTTACTCAATCGGGGTTTCAGCTTTCTTT | CASSYSIGVSAFF
TRBJ2-1 | 20 | TRBV11-3 | once | TRBD2 | TGTGCCAGCAGGGGGTGGGTAGAACTCCCTGGCGGGGGGGTCTACAATGAGCAGTTCTTC | CASRGWVELPGGGVYNEQFF
TRBJ2-7 | 14 | TRBV10-3 | once | TRBD1 | TGTGCCATCACCAAGACAGGGAGCTCCTACGAGCAGTACTTC | CAITKTGSSYEQYF
TRBJ1-4 | 16 | TRBV4-1 | NA | TRBD1 | TGCGCCAGCAGCCAAGAGGGGGTGACAGGGATTGAAAAACTGTTTTTT | CASSQEGVTGIEKLFF
TRBJ1-6 | 16 | TRBV6-1 | NA | TRBD1 | TGTGCCAGCAGTGAAATGATCACAGGGGGTGATTCACCCCTCCACTTT | CASSEMITGGDSPLHF
TRBJ2-2 | 17 | TRBV5-5 | NA | TRBD2 | TGTGCCAGCAGCCTCCGACTAGCGGGGACGAACACCGGGGAGCTGTTTTTT | CASSLRLAGTNTGELFF
TRBJ2-7 | 13 | TRBV28 | once | NA | TGTGCCAGCAGAGATCCCAGCTCCTACGAGCAGTACTTC | CASRDPSSYEQYF
TRBJ2-1 | 16 | TRBV4-1 | NA | TRBD2 | TGCGCCAGCAGCTCACCCGGGACTAGCGTACACAATGAGCAGTTCTTC | CASSSPGTSVHNEQFF
TRBJ2-3 | 14 | TRBV30 | NA | NA | TGTGCCTCCTCCAGGGGAGACCCCACAGATACGCAGTATTTT | CASSRGDPTDTQYF